These 2 T cell receptor beta chains were all obtained from the same sample, sequenced in a study of blood T cell repertoires in COVID-19. Sequenced by immunoSEQ multiplex PCR; TCRdb stores in-frame clones only, minus some. Here the sample spans approximately 330,000 clones, about nine tenths being singletons. Sequenced material: peripheral blood. These receptors all come from a young man with COVID-19, enrolled during active disease.

The chain links TRBV18 to TRBJ2-3, with TRBD2 matching 7 bases. The V gene's germline CDR1 is KGHSH and CDR2 LQKENI. The CDR3 is made up of 15 amino acids. J was trimmed by 4 bases and V by 1 base; bases with no gene match: 5. This CDR3 is CASSPRGGQPDTQYF. DNA of the CDR3: TGTGCCAGCTCACCACGGGGGGGTCAGCCAGATACGCAGTATTTT.

This chain connects TRBV6-2 or TRBV6-3 to TRBJ2-3; 8 bases match TRBD2. V gave up 2 bases and J gave up 4 bases; unmatched junction bases: 14. Germline V gene lookup returns CDR1 MNHEY and CDR2 SVGEGT. The length of the CDR3 is 18 residues. In DNA form, the CDR3 reads TGTGCCAGCAGTTACCCTACCCTAGCGGGCGGAGCCCCAGATACGCAGTATTTT. Translation gives CASSYPTLAGGAPDTQYF.